This T cell receptor (beta chain) was sequenced during a study of naive and memory T cell subsets. Alpha and beta libraries were amplified separately from the second PCR onward. Cells stained for CD3, CD4, CD8, CD45RA, CD27 and viability were sorted into four CD45RA/CD27 subsets. This CDR3 region has 22 residues. CDR1 is SGHVS and CDR2 is FQNEAQ in the germline V gene. Trimming took off 2 bases at V and 3 bases at J, with 32 bases between the two ends. As to this clonotype: Antigen unknown.

Study-level results: There was no ground truth to check naive and memory subset results.

The beta constant-region primer was an equimolar mix of two oligonucleotides covering TRBC1 and TRBC2. The ligated cDNA underwent four PCR rounds using SP2 and nested alpha and beta constant-region primers. One entry per CDR3 protein, called by TCRdb with MiXCR from the UMI-ligation and nested PCR reads. The sample gives about 23,000 distinct CDR3 sequences, over 7% of which show up once; about a fifth is in the top ten. The receptor was isolated from a human donor in good health. Material for sequencing was central memory CD8+ T cells from blood. J is TRBJ1-3 and V is TRBV7-8; D possibly corresponds to TRBD1 (5 bases). The CDR3 DNA reads as TGTGCCAGCAGCTTAACCGGCTACAGGCGTTATAATTCCCCCCGAATTGGAAACACCATATATTTT. Translated: CASSLTGYRRYNSPRIGNTIYF. Together with reference TRBV7-8 and TRBJ1-3, the CDR3 gives the full variable domain: GAGVSQSPRYKVAKRGQDVALRCDPISGHVSLFWYQQALGQGPEFLTYFQNEAQLDKSGLPSDRFFAERPEGSVSTLKIQRTQQEDSAVYLCASSLTGYRRYNSPRIGNTIYFGEGSWLTVV.